The present entry profiles one TCR beta chain with its context. Clones were read by immunoSEQ multiplex PCR, and TCRdb kept only the in-frame ones, dropping some. The sample holds 140,000 to 150,000 clones; about 85% are singletons and the top ten take 2% to 3%. This sample stems from a study of blood T cell repertoires in COVID-19. Study-level background: There were acute and convalescent COVID-19 samples, and they came from the United States, Italy and Spain. Nucleic acid was either cDNA or gDNA, and it came from T cells, B-cell-depleted T cells, or PBMCs.

V shed 1 base and J shed 3 bases, with 13 bases lying between them. CDR3 length: 15 amino acids. Per the germline V gene, CDR1 is SQVTM and CDR2 is ANQGSEA. Source material: peripheral blood. The chain has TRBV29-1 and TRBJ1-5; a weak D match, TRBD1 (6 bases). This receptor was obtained from a human donor with acute or convalescent COVID-19. The donor label of this sample is uncertain. As DNA, the CDR3 is TGCAGCGTTGAAGCAGGTTGGGGGCCCAATCAGCCCCAGCATTTT. Its protein product is CSVEAGWGPNQPQHF.